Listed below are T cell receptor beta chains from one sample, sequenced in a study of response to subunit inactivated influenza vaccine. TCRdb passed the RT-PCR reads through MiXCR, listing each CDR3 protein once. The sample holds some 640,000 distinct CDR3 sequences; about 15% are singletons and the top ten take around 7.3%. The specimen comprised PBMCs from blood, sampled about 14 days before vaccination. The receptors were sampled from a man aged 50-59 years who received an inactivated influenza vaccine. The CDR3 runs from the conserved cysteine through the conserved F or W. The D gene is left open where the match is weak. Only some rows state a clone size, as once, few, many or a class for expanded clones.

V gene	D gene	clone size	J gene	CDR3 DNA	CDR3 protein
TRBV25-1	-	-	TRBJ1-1	TGTGCCAGCCGCGCCGATACCATGAACACTGAAGCTTTCTTT	CASRADTMNTEAFF
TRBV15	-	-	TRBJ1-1	TGTGCCACCAGCACCCAATTGGGCATGAACACTGAAGCTTTCTTT	CATSTQLGMNTEAFF
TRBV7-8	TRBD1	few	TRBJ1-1	TGTGCCAGCAGCTTTACAGGGGTGGAGAACACTGAAGCTTTCTTT	CASSFTGVENTEAFF
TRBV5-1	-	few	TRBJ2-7	TGCGCCAGCAGCTTGCGGGTCGGATCCTACGAGCAGTACTTC	CASSLRVGSYEQYF
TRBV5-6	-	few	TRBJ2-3	TGTGCCAGCAGCTATGTCGGACGGGGCACAGATACGCAGTATTTT	CASSYVGRGTDTQYF
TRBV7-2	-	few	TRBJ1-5	TGTGCCAGCAGCTCCCAGGATGCTCAGCCCCAGCATTTT	CASSSQDAQPQHF
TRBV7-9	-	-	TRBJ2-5	TGTGCCAGCAGCTTAACTTCACTCCGGATGGGGACCCAGTACTTC	CASSLTSLRMGTQYF
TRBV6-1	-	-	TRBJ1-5	TGTGCCAGCACCCAGGGGCAGGACCAGCCCCAGCATTTT	CASTQGQDQPQHF
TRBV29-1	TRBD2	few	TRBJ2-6	TGCAGCGTTGCCTCTAGCGGGAGCTCTGGGGCCAACGTCCTGACTTTC	CSVASSGSSGANVLTF
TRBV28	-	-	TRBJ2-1	TGTGCCAGTATAGCGAGCGCCCGCGGGAATGAGCAGTTCTTC	CASIASARGNEQFF
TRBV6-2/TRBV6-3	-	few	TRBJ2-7	TGTGCCAGCAGTTACAGGGACGGTGGGTACGAGCAGTACTTC	CASSYRDGGYEQYF
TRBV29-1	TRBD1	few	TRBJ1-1	TGCAGCGCTGGAGGGACAGGGCTTGAAGCTTTCTTT	CSAGGTGLEAFF
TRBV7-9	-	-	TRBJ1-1	TGTGCCAGCACCACGATATCAGAGAACACTGAAGCTTTCTTT	CASTTISENTEAFF
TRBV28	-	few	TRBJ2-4	TGTGCCAGCAGTCCCAGTGACATAGCCAAAAACATTCAGTACTTC	CASSPSDIAKNIQYF
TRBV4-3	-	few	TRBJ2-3	TGCGCCAGCAGCCAAGCCGGGACTTACACAGATACGCAGTATTTT	CASSQAGTYTDTQYF
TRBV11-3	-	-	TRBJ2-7	TGTGCCAGCAGCTTATACCAGGGAGGTGAGCAGTACTTC	CASSLYQGGEQYF
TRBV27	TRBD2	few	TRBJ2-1	TGTGCCAGCAGTCCCTCCTCGGGGACTAGCGGGTACAATGAGCAGTTCTTC	CASSPSSGTSGYNEQFF
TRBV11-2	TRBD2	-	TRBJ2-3	TGTGCCAGCACCACTGGGACTAGCGACCAAGGGCATACGCAGTATTTT	CASTTGTSDQGHTQYF
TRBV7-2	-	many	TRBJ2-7	TGTGCCAGCAGCTTAGGGGTTGGATCTTTAGGAGAGCAGTACTTC	CASSLGVGSLGEQYF
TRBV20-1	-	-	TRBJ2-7	TGCAGCGCGCTCCGAGGGGGAAGCGCCTACGAGCAGTACTTC	CSALRGGSAYEQYF
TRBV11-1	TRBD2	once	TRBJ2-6	TGTGCCAGCAGCCGCCATCTTGGGGGGGATTACTCTGGGGCCAACGTCCTGACTTTC	CASSRHLGGDYSGANVLTF
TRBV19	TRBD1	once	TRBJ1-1	TGTGCCAGTAGAAAGGACAGGGGGAACACTGAAGCTTTCTTT	CASRKDRGNTEAFF
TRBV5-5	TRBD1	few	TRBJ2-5	TGTGCCAGCAGCTTGTCCGGACAGGGATTGGGAGAGACCCAGTACTTC	CASSLSGQGLGETQYF
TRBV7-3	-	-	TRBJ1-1	TGTGCCAGCAGCTTAACGCGCAGGAGTAACACTGAAGCTTTCTTT	CASSLTRRSNTEAFF